These T cell receptor beta chains were read from a single sample in a study of immune evolution from preneoplasia to lung adenocarcinoma. Here immunoSEQ multiplex PCR was the method, and the copy in TCRdb shows in-frame clones only, minus some. The repertoire holds 9,000 to 10,000 clones, with more than 75% as singletons. Material: FFPE minimally invasive lung adenocarcinoma tissue. These receptors were taken from an older donor with lung adenocarcinoma. Each CDR3 is given with its conserved first and last residue. The D gene is left open where the match is weak. The size field is filled for only some rows; it gives once, few, many or a size class.

cdr3_aa: CASSLPATAYEQYF
cdr3_nt: TGTGCCAGCAGCTTACCCGCGACAGCCTACGAGCAGTACTTC
j_call: TRBJ2-7
v_call: TRBV7-9
d_call: -
clone_size: once

cdr3_aa: CASSARLAGHNEQFF
cdr3_nt: TGTGCCAGCAGTGCGAGACTAGCGGGACACAATGAGCAGTTCTTC
j_call: TRBJ2-1
v_call: TRBV2
d_call: TRBD2
clone_size: -

cdr3_aa: CASSLGGGEQYF
cdr3_nt: TGTGCCAGCAGCTTAGGTGGAGGGGAGCAGTACTTC
j_call: TRBJ2-7
v_call: TRBV7-9
d_call: -
clone_size: -

cdr3_aa: CASRQGYEQYF
cdr3_nt: TGCGCCAGCAGACAGGGTTACGAGCAGTACTTC
j_call: TRBJ2-7
v_call: TRBV5-1
d_call: -
clone_size: -

cdr3_aa: CASSFEGAFRVAKNIQYF
cdr3_nt: TGTGCCAGCAGCTTCGAGGGGGCGTTTAGGGTAGCCAAAAACATTCAGTACTTC
j_call: TRBJ2-4
v_call: TRBV13
d_call: TRBD1
clone_size: -

cdr3_aa: CASSGQSRGTQYF
cdr3_nt: TGTGCCAGTAGTGGACAGTCAAGGGGGACCCAGTACTTC
j_call: TRBJ2-5
v_call: TRBV19
d_call: -
clone_size: once

cdr3_aa: CASSLEWGEQYF
cdr3_nt: TGTGCCAGCAGCTTAGAATGGGGCGAGCAGTACTTC
j_call: TRBJ2-7
v_call: TRBV7-9
d_call: -
clone_size: -

cdr3_aa: CASSPSDTQYF
cdr3_nt: TGTGCCAGCAGTCCGTCAGATACGCAGTATTTT
j_call: TRBJ2-3
v_call: TRBV25-1
d_call: -
clone_size: -

cdr3_aa: CASSLRGGISTRPNEQFF
cdr3_nt: TGTGCCAGCAGCTTACGGGGCGGGATTAGCACCCGGCCCAATGAGCAGTTCTTC
j_call: TRBJ2-1
v_call: TRBV13
d_call: -
clone_size: -

cdr3_aa: CASRSGRETQYF
cdr3_nt: TGTGCCAGCAGGAGCGGGAGAGAGACCCAGTACTTC
j_call: TRBJ2-5
v_call: TRBV28
d_call: TRBD2
clone_size: -

cdr3_aa: CASSFLAGRGTDTQYF
cdr3_nt: TGCGCCAGCAGTTTTTTAGCGGGAAGGGGCACAGATACGCAGTATTTT
j_call: TRBJ2-3
v_call: TRBV5-1
d_call: TRBD2
clone_size: -

cdr3_aa: CASSLTVAGQEFF
cdr3_nt: TGTGCCAGCAGCTTAACAGTGGCGGGACAGGAGTTCTTC
j_call: TRBJ2-1
v_call: TRBV7-2
d_call: TRBD1
clone_size: once

cdr3_aa: CASSMGRETSYEQYF
cdr3_nt: TGTGCCAGTAGTATGGGGAGGGAAACCTCCTACGAGCAGTACTTC
j_call: TRBJ2-7
v_call: TRBV19
d_call: TRBD2
clone_size: -

cdr3_aa: CASSLEYRGAGETQYF
cdr3_nt: TGTGCCAGCAGCTTAGAATATAGGGGGGCCGGGGAGACCCAGTACTTC
j_call: TRBJ2-5
v_call: TRBV11-1
d_call: -
clone_size: -

cdr3_aa: CASSRRDPKTSRPQYF
cdr3_nt: TGTGCCAGCAGCAGACGGGACCCCAAAACCTCCCGCCCGCAGTACTTC
j_call: TRBJ2-7
v_call: TRBV5-6
d_call: -
clone_size: -

cdr3_aa: CASRFPGGTGELFF
cdr3_nt: TGTGCCAGTAGGTTTCCAGGGGGCACCGGGGAGCTGTTTTTT
j_call: TRBJ2-2
v_call: TRBV19
d_call: TRBD1
clone_size: -

cdr3_aa: CAWSLGGGNQPQHF
cdr3_nt: TGTGCCTGGAGTCTCGGTGGGGGAAATCAGCCCCAGCATTTT
j_call: TRBJ1-5
v_call: TRBV30
d_call: -
clone_size: -

cdr3_aa: CASSDTDRGEAFF
cdr3_nt: TGTGCCAGCAGTGACACGGACAGGGGGGAAGCTTTCTTT
j_call: TRBJ1-1
v_call: TRBV6-4
d_call: TRBD1
clone_size: -

cdr3_aa: CASSLGGGAYF
cdr3_nt: TGTGCCAGCAGTTTAGGAGGGGGCGCATACTTC
j_call: TRBJ2-7
v_call: TRBV28
d_call: -
clone_size: -

cdr3_aa: CASSLTGSENTEAFF
cdr3_nt: TGTGCCAGCAGCTTAACAGGGTCGGAGAACACTGAAGCTTTCTTT
j_call: TRBJ1-1
v_call: TRBV7-2
d_call: -
clone_size: few

cdr3_aa: CASSQMRAYGYTF
cdr3_nt: TGCGCCAGCAGTCAAATGCGGGCATATGGCTACACCTTC
j_call: TRBJ1-2
v_call: TRBV23-1
d_call: -
clone_size: -

cdr3_aa: CASSQDWTSASYNEQFF
cdr3_nt: TGCGCCAGCAGCCAAGACTGGACTAGCGCCTCCTACAATGAGCAGTTCTTC
j_call: TRBJ2-1
v_call: TRBV4-1
d_call: TRBD2
clone_size: -

cdr3_aa: CASSFDLRASGETQYF
cdr3_nt: TGCGCCAGCAGCTTCGACCTCAGAGCCAGCGGAGAGACCCAGTACTTC
j_call: TRBJ2-5
v_call: TRBV5-1
d_call: -
clone_size: few

cdr3_aa: CASKTWTVDEKLFF
cdr3_nt: TGTGCCAGCAAGACTTGGACAGTAGATGAAAAACTGTTTTTT
j_call: TRBJ1-4
v_call: TRBV28
d_call: -
clone_size: few

cdr3_aa: CASSLGTFSNQPQHF
cdr3_nt: TGCGCCAGCAGCTTGGGCACTTTTAGCAATCAGCCCCAGCATTTT
j_call: TRBJ1-5
v_call: TRBV5-1
d_call: -
clone_size: -

cdr3_aa: CASGYTSGRARNEQFF
cdr3_nt: TGCGCCAGCGGTTACACTAGCGGGAGGGCCCGAAATGAGCAGTTCTTC
j_call: TRBJ2-1
v_call: TRBV5-1
d_call: TRBD2
clone_size: -

cdr3_aa: CASSLAGGTGAYNEQFF
cdr3_nt: TGCGCCAGCAGCTTGGCCGGGGGGACAGGGGCCTACAATGAGCAGTTCTTC
j_call: TRBJ2-1
v_call: TRBV5-1
d_call: TRBD1
clone_size: -

cdr3_aa: CASRDGSTDTQYF
cdr3_nt: TGTGCCAGCAGAGACGGGTCCACAGATACGCAGTATTTT
j_call: TRBJ2-3
v_call: TRBV7-9
d_call: -
clone_size: -

cdr3_aa: CSARLGYEQYF
cdr3_nt: TGCAGTGCTAGACTAGGGTACGAGCAGTACTTC
j_call: TRBJ2-7
v_call: TRBV20-1
d_call: -
clone_size: few

cdr3_aa: CASSLSRNTEAFF
cdr3_nt: TGTGCCAGCAGCTTGAGCAGGAACACTGAAGCTTTCTTT
j_call: TRBJ1-1
v_call: TRBV5-4
d_call: -
clone_size: -

cdr3_aa: CASSSGGSGNTIYF
cdr3_nt: TGTGCCAGCAGCTCAGGGGGCTCTGGAAACACCATATATTTT
j_call: TRBJ1-3
v_call: TRBV7-3
d_call: TRBD1
clone_size: -

cdr3_aa: CASSQDSPNQPQHF
cdr3_nt: TGTGCCAGCAGCCAGGACAGTCCCAATCAGCCCCAGCATTTT
j_call: TRBJ1-5
v_call: TRBV6-5
d_call: -
clone_size: -

cdr3_aa: CASSYTGDTEAFF
cdr3_nt: TGTGCCAGCAGTTACACAGGGGATACTGAAGCTTTCTTT
j_call: TRBJ1-1
v_call: TRBV6-5
d_call: TRBD1
clone_size: -

cdr3_aa: CASKRTGTREGELFF
cdr3_nt: TGTGCCAGCAAGCGCACCGGAACGCGGGAGGGGGAGCTGTTTTTT
j_call: TRBJ2-2
v_call: TRBV28
d_call: TRBD2
clone_size: -

cdr3_aa: CAWSSWGGSNIEAFF
cdr3_nt: TGTGCCTGGAGTTCCTGGGGCGGTTCGAACATTGAAGCTTTCTTT
j_call: TRBJ1-1
v_call: TRBV30
d_call: -
clone_size: -

cdr3_aa: CASSPPGTGYGYTF
cdr3_nt: TGTGCCAGCAGCCCCCCTGGGACAGGGTATGGCTACACCTTC
j_call: TRBJ1-2
v_call: TRBV2
d_call: TRBD1
clone_size: -

cdr3_aa: CASSPETGFGYTF
cdr3_nt: TGCGCCAGCAGCCCGGAGACAGGGTTTGGCTACACCTTC
j_call: TRBJ1-2
v_call: TRBV5-1
d_call: TRBD1
clone_size: -